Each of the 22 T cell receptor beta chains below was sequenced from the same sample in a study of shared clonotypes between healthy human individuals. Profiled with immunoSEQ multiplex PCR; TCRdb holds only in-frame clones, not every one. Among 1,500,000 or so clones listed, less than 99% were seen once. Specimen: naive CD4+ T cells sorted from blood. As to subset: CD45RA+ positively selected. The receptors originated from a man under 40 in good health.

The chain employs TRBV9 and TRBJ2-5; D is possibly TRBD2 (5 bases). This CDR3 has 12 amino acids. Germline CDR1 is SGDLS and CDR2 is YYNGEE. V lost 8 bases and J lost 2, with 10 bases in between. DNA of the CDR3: TGTGCCAGGAAAGCGGAACAAGAGACCCAGTACTTC. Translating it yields CARKAEQETQYF.

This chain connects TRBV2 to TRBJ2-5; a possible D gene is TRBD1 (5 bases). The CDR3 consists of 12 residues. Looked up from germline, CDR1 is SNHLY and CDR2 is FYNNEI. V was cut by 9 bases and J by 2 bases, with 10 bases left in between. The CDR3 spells CASGAAQETQYF. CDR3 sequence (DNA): TGTGCCAGTGGGGCAGCTCAAGAGACCCAGTACTTC.

The CDR3 nucleotides read TGCAGCGCTGAGGGGACAGGGTTAAATGAGCAGTTCTTC. This codes for CSAEGTGLNEQFF. This chain connects TRBV29-1 to TRBJ2-1, with TRBD1 matching 9 bases. Germline values: CDR1 SQVTM, CDR2 ANQGSEA. The length of the CDR3 is 13 residues. Trimming cost V 7 bases and J 7 bases; bases outside gene matches: 8.

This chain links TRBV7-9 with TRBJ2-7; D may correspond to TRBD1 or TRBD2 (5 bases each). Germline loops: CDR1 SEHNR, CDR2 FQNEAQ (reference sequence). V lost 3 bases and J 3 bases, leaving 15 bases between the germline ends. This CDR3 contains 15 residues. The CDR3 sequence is CASSFRDPRDYEQYF. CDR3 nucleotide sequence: TGTGCCAGCAGCTTCCGGGACCCAAGGGACTACGAGCAGTACTTC.

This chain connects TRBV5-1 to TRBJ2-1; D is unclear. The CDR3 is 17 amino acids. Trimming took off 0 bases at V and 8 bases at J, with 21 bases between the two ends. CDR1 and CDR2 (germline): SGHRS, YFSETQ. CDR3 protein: CASSLVALSSGFDEQFF. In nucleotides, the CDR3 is TGCGCCAGCAGCTTGGTCGCCTTATCCTCTGGGTTCGATGAGCAGTTCTTC.

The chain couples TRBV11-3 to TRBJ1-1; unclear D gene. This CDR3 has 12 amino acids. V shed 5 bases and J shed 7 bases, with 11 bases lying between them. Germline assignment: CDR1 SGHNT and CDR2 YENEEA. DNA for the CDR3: TGTGCCAGCAGCATAGGGAATAATGAAGCTTTCTTT. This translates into CASSIGNNEAFF. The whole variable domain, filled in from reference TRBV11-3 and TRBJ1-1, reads EAGVVQSPRYKIIEKKQPVAFWCNPISGHNTLYWYLQNLGQGPELLIRYENEEAVDDSQLPKDRFSAERLKGVDSTLKIQPAELGDSAVYLCASSIGNNEAFFGQGTRLTVV.

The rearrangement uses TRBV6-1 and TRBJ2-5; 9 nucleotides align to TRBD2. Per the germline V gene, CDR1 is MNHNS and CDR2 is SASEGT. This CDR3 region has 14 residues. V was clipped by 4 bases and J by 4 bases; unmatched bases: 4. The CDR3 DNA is TGTGCCAGCAGTGGCGGGAGGGTGGGAGAGACCCAGTACTTC. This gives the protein CASSGGRVGETQYF.

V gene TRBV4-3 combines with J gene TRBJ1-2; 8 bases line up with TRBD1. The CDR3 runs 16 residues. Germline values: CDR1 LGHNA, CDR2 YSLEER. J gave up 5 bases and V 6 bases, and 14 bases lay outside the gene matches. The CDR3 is CASRGPFGQGRYGYTF. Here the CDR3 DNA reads TGCGCCAGCAGAGGCCCCTTCGGACAGGGTAGATATGGCTACACCTTC.

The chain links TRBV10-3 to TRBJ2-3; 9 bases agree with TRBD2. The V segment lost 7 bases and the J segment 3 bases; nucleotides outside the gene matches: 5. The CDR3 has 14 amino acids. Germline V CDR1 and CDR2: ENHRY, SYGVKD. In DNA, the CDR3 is TGTGCCATCAACCTCGGACTAGCGACAGATACGCAGTATTTT. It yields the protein CAINLGLATDTQYF.

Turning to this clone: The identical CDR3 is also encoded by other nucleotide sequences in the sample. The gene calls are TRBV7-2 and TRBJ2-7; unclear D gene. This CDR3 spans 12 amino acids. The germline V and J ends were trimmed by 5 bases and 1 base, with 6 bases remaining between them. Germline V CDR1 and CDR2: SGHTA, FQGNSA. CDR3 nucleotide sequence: TGTGCCAGCAGCCAATCTTCCTACGAGCAGTACTTC. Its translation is CASSQSSYEQYF.

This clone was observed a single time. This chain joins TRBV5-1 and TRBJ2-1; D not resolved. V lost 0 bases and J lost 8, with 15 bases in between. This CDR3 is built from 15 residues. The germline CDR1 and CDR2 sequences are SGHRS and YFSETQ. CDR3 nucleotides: TGCGCCAGCAGCTTGGGAAGGGTTTTGGTAGATGAGCAGTTCTTC. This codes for CASSLGRVLVDEQFF. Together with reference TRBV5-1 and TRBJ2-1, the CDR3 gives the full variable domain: KAGVTQTPRYLIKTRGQQVTLSCSPISGHRSVSWYQQTPGQGLQFLFEYFSETQRNKGNFPGRFSGRQFSNSRSEMNVSTLELGDSALYLCASSLGRVLVDEQFFGPGTRLTVL.

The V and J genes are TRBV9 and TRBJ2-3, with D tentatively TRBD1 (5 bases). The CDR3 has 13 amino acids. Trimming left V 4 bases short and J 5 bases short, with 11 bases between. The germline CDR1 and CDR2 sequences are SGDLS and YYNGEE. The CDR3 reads CASSSLGVDTQYF. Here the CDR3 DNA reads TGTGCCAGCAGCTCCCTAGGGGTAGATACGCAGTATTTT.

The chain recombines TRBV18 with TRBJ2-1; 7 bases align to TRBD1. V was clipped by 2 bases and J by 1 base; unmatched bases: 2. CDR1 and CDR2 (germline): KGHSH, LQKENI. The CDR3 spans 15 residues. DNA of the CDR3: TGTGCCAGCTCACCAGAGGGGGCATCCTACAATGAGCAGTTCTTC. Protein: CASSPEGASYNEQFF.

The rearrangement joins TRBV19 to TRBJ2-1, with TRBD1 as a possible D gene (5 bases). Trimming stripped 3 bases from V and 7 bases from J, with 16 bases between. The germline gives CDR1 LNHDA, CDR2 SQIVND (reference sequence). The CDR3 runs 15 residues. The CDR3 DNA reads TGTGCCAGTAGTATGCAGGGCTCACACATAAATGAGCAGTTCTTC. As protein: CASSMQGSHINEQFF.

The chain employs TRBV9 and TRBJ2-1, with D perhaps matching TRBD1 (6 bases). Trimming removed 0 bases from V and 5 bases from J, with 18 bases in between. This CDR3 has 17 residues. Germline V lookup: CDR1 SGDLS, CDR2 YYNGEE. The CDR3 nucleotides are TGTGCCAGCAGCGTAGCTATTCCGAACAGGGTTCACAATGAGCAGTTCTTC. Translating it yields CASSVAIPNRVHNEQFF.

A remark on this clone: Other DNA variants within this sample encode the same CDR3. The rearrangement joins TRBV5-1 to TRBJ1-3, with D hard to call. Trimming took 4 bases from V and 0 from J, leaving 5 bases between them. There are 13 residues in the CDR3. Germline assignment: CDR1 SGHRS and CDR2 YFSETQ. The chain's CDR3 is CASSQDSGNTIYF. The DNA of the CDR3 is TGCGCCAGCAGCCAGGACTCTGGAAACACCATATATTTT.

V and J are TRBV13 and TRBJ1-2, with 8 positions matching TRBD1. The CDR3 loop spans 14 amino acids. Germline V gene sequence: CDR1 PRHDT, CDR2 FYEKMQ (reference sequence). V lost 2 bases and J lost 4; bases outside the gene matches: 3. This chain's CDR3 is CASSLPGQGYGYTF. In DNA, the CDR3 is TGTGCCAGCAGCTTACCAGGACAGGGCTATGGCTACACCTTC.

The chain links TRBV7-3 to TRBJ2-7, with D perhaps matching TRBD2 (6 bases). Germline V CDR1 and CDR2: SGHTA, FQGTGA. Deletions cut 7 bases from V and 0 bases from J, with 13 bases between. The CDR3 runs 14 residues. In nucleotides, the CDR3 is TGTGCCAGCACCGGGACTCCAAGCTCCTACGAGCAGTACTTC. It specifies CASTGTPSSYEQYF.

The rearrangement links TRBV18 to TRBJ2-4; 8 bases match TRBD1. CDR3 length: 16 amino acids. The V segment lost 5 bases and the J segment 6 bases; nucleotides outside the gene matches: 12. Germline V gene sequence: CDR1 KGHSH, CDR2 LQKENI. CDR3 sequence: CASSSRTGSDGNIQYF. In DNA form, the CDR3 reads TGTGCCAGCTCATCGAGGACAGGGTCGGATGGAAACATTCAGTACTTC.

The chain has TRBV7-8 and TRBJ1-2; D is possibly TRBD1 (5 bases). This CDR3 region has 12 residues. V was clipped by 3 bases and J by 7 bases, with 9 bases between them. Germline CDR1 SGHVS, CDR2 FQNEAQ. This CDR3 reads CASSFQDIGYTF. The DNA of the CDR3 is TGTGCCAGCAGCTTCCAGGACATTGGCTACACCTTC.

CDR3 nucleotide sequence: TGTGCCAGCAGCGCGATGACAGGTCACAATGAGCAGTTCTTC. Residues: CASSAMTGHNEQFF. The V call is TRBV9, the J call TRBJ2-1, with D possibly matching TRBD1 (6 bases). V lost 3 bases and J lost 5, with 12 bases in between. Germline CDR1 and CDR2: SGDLS and YYNGEE. This CDR3 comprises 14 residues.

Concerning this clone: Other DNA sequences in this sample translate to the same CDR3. The CDR3 sequence is CAWSWGPSYEQYF. The CDR3 DNA reads as TGTGCCTGGAGTTGGGGGCCCTCCTACGAGCAGTACTTC. The rearrangement uses TRBV30 and TRBJ2-7, with a possible D match to TRBD1 (6 bases). This CDR3 is 13 amino acids long. Germline-derived CDR1 and CDR2 are GTSNPN and SVGIG (reference sequence). V gave up 2 bases and J gave up 0 bases, with 8 bases separating them. Variable domain in full (rest from reference TRBV30 and TRBJ2-7): SQTIHQWPATLVQPVGSPLSLECTVEGTSNPNLYWYRQAAGRGLQLLFYSVGIGQISSEVPQNLSASRPQDRQFILSSKKLLLSDSGFYLCAWSWGPSYEQYFGPGTRLTVT.